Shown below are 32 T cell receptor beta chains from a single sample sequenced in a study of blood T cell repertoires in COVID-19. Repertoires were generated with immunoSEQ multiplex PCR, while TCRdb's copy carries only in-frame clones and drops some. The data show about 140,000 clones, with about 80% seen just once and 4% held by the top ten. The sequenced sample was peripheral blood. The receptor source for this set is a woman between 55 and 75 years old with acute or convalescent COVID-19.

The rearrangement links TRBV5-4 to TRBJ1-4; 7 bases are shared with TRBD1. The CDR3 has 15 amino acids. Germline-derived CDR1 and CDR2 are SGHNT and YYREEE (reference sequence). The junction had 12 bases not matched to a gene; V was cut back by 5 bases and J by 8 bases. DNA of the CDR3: TGTGCCAGCAGTGCTTGGTTAGGGGGCGGAGAAAAACTGTTTTTT. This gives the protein CASSAWLGGGEKLFF.

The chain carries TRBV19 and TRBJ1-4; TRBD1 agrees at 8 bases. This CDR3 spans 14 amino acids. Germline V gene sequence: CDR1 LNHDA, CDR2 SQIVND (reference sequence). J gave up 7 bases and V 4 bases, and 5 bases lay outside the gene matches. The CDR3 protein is CASSRQGSGEKLFF. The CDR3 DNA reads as TGTGCCAGTAGTAGACAGGGGTCTGGTGAAAAACTGTTTTTT.

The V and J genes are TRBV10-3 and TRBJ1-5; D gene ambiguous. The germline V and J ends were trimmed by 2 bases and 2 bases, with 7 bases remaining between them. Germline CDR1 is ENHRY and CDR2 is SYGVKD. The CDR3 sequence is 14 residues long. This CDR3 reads CAISEAGGNQPQHF. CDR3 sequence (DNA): TGTGCCATCAGTGAGGCGGGTGGCAATCAGCCCCAGCATTTT.

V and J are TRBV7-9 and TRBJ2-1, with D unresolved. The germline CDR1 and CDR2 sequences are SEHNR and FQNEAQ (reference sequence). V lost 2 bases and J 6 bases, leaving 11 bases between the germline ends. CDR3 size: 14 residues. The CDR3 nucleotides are TGTGCCAGCAGCTTATTTCTGCGTCGCAATGAGCAGTTCTTC. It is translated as CASSLFLRRNEQFF. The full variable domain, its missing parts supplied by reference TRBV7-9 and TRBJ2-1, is DTGVSQNPRHKITKRGQNVTFRCDPISEHNRLYWYRQTLGQGPEFLTYFQNEAQLEKSRLLSDRFSAERPKGSFSTLEIQRTEQGDSAMYLCASSLFLRRNEQFFGPGTRLTVL.

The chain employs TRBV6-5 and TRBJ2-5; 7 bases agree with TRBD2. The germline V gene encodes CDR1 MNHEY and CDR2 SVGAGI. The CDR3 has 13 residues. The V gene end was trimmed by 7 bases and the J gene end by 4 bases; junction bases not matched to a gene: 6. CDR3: CASIAGRGETQYF. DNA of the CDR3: TGTGCCAGCATTGCGGGGAGGGGAGAGACCCAGTACTTC.

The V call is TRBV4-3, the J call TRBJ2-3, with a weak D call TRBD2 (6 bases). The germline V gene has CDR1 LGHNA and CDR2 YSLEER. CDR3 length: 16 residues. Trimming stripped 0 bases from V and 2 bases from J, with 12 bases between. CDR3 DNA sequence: TGCGCCAGCAGCCAAGATCTAAGGGACTCCACAGATACGCAGTATTTT. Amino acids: CASSQDLRDSTDTQYF.

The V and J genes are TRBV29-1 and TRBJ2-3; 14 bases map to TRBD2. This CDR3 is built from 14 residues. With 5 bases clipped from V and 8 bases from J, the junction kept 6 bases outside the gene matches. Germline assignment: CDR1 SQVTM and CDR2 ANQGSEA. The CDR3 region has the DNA TGCAGCGTTTTGGGACTAGCGGGAGACAGTACGCAGTATTTT. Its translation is CSVLGLAGDSTQYF.

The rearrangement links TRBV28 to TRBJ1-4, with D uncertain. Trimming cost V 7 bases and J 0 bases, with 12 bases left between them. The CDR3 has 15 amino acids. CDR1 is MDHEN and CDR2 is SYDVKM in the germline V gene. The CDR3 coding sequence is TGTGCCAGCACGGGGTACGATGCAACTAATGAAAAACTGTTTTTT. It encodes CASTGYDATNEKLFF.

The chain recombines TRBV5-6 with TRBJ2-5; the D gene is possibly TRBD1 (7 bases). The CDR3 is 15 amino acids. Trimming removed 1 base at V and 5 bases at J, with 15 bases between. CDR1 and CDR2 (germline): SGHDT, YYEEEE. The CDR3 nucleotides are TGTGCCAGCAGCTTGACAGGGGCTGGAGGGGAGACCCAGTACTTC. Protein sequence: CASSLTGAGGETQYF.

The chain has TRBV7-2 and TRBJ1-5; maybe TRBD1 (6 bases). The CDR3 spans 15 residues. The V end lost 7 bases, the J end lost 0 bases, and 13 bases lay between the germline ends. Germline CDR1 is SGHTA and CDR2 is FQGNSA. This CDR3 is CASIPYRDSNQPQHF. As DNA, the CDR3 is TGTGCCAGCATACCTTACAGGGATAGCAATCAGCCCCAGCATTTT.

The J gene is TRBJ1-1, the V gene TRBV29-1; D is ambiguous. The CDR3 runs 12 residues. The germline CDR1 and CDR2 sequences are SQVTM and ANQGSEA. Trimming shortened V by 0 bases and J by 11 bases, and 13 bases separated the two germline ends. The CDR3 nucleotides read TGCAGCGTTGAAGATCTGGGCGTTCCGGCTTTCTTT. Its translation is CSVEDLGVPAFF.

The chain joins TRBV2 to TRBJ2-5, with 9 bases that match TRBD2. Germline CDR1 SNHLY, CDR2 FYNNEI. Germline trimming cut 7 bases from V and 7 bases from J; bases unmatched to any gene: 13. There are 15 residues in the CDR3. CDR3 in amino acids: CASTPEIAGVGTQYF. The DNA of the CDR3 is TGTGCCAGCACCCCCGAGATAGCGGGAGTCGGGACCCAGTACTTC.

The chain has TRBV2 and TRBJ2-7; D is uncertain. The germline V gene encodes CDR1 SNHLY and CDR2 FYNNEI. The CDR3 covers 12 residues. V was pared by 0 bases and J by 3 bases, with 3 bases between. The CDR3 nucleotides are TGTGCCAGCAGTGAAGCCCTCTACGAGCAGTACTTC. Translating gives CASSEALYEQYF.

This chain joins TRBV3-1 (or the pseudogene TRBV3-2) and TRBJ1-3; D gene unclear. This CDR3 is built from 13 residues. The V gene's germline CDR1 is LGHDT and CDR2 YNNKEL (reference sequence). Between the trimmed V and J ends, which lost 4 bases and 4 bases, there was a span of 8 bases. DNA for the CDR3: TGTGCCAGCAGCCCCAGTCTCGGAAACACCATATATTTT. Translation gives CASSPSLGNTIYF.

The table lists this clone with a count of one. The CDR3 bases are TGCGCCAGCAGCTTGGGGCAGGGCCTTTACAATGAGCAGTTCTTC. Encoded protein: CASSLGQGLYNEQFF. The chain combines TRBV5-1 with TRBJ2-1, with a tentative D call TRBD1 (5 bases). The CDR3 covers 15 residues. The V end lost 0 bases, the J end lost 4 bases, and 11 bases lay between the germline ends. CDR1 is SGHRS and CDR2 is YFSETQ in the germline V gene.

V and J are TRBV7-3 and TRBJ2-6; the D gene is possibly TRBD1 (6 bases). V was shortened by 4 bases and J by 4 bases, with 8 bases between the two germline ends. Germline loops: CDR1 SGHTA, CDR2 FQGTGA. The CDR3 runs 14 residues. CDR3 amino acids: CASSSGDGANVLTF. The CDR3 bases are TGTGCCAGCAGCTCAGGGGACGGGGCCAACGTCCTGACTTTC.

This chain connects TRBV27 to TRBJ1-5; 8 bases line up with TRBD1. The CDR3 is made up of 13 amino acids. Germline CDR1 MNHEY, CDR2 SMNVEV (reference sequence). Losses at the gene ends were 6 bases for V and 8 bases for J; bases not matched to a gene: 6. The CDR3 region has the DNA TGTGCCAGCAGAGGACAGGGAGGGGAGCCCCAGCATTTT. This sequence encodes CASRGQGGEPQHF.

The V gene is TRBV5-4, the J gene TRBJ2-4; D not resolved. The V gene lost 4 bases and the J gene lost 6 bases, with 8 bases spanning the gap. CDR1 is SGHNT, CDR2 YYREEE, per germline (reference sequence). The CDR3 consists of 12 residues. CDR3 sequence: CASSLERNIQYF. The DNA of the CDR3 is TGTGCCAGCAGCCTAGAACGAAACATTCAGTACTTC.

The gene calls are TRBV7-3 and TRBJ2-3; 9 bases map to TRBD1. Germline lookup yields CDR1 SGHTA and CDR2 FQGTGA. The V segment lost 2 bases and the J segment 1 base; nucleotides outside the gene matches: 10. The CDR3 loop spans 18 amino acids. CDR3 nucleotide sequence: TGTGCCAGCAGCTTAGGTTGGGACAGGGCCGAGGGCACAGATACGCAGTATTTT. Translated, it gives CASSLGWDRAEGTDTQYF.

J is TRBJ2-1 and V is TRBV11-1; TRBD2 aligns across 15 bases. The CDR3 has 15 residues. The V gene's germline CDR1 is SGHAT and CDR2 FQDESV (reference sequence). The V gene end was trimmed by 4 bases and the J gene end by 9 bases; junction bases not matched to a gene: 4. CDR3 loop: CASSSRTSGRGEQFF. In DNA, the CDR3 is TGTGCCAGCAGCTCCCGGACTAGCGGGAGGGGTGAGCAGTTCTTC.

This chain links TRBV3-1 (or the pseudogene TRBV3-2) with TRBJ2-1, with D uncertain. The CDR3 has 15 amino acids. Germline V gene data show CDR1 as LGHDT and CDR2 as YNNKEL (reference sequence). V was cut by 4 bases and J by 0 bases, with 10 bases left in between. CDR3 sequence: CASSPPPSSYNEQFF. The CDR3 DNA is TGTGCCAGCAGCCCACCTCCTAGCTCCTACAATGAGCAGTTCTTC.

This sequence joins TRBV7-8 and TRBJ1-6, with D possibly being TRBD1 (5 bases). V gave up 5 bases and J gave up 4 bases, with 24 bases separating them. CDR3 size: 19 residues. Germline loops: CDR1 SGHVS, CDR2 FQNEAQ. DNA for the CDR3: TGTGCCAGCAGCCCCAAAACCGGCGGGGGTCCCAATTATAATTCACCCCTCCACTTT. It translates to CASSPKTGGGPNYNSPLHF.

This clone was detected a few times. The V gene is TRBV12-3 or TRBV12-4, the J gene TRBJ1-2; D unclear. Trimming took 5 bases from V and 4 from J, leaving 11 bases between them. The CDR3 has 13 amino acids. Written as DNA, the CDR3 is TGTGCCAGCAGTCATCGCCAGGCCTATGGCTACACCTTC. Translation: CASSHRQAYGYTF.

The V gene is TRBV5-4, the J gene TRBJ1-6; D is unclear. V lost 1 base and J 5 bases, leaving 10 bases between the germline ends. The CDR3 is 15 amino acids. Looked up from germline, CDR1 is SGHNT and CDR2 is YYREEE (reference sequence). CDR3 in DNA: TGTGCCAGCAGCTTGTCTGCGGTGAATAATTCACCCCTCCACTTT. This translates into CASSLSAVNNSPLHF. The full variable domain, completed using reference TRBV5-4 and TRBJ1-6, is ETGVTQSPTHLIKTRGQQVTLRCSSQSGHNTVSWYQQALGQGPQFIFQYYREEENGRGNFPPRFSGLQFPNYSSELNVNALELDDSALYLCASSLSAVNNSPLHFGNGTRLTVT.

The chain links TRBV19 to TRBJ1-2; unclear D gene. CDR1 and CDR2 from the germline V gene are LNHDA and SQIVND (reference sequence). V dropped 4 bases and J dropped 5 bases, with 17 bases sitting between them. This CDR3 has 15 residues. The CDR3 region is CASSTSSEGRYGYTF. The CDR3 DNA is TGTGCCAGTAGTACGTCTTCGGAGGGAAGGTATGGCTACACCTTC.

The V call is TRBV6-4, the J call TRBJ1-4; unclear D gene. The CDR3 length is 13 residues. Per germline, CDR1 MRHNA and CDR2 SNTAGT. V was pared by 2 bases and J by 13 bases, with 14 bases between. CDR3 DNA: TGTGCCAGCAGTGACCCACTCCTGCTGAGACTGTTTTTT. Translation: CASSDPLLLRLFF.

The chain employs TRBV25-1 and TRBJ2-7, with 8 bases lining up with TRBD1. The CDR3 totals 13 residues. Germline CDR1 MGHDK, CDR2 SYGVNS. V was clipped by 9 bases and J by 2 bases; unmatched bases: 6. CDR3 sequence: CARPKTGAYEQYF. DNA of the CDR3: TGTGCCAGACCGAAGACAGGGGCCTACGAGCAGTACTTC.

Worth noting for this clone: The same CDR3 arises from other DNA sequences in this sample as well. CDR3 bases: TGCGCCAGCAGCCAAGGGGGACTAGCGGGAGTCGGCACCGGGGAGCTGTTTTTT. It codes for CASSQGGLAGVGTGELFF. V usage is TRBV4-1 and J usage is TRBJ2-2, with TRBD2 matching over 14 bases. Germline lookup yields CDR1 MGHRA and CDR2 YSYEKL. After removal of 1 base from V and 4 bases from J, the junction contained 5 bases not matched to a gene. This CDR3 comprises 18 residues.

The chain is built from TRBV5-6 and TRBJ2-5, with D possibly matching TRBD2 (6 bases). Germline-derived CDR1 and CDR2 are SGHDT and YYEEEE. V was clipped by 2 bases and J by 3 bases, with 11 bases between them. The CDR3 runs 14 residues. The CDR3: CASSFKRREETQYF. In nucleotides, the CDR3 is TGTGCCAGCAGCTTTAAGCGGAGGGAAGAGACCCAGTACTTC.

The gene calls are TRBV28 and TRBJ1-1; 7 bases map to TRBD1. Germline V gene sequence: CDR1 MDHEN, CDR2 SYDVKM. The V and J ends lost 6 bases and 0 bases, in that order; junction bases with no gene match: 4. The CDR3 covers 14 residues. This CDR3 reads CASSLGQLNTEAFF. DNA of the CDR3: TGTGCCAGCAGCCTGGGACAGTTGAACACTGAAGCTTTCTTT.

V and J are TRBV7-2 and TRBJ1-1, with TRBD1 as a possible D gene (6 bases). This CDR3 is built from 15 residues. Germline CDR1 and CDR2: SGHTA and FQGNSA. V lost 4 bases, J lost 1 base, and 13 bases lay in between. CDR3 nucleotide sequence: TGTGCCAGCAGCTCCAAACAGGGTGGGAACACTGAAGCTTTCTTT. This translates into CASSSKQGGNTEAFF.

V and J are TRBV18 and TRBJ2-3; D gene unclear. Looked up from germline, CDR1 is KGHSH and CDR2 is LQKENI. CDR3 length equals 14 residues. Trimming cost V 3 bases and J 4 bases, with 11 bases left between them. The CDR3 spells CASSPQDFADTQYF. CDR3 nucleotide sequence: TGTGCCAGCTCACCCCAGGATTTCGCAGATACGCAGTATTTT.